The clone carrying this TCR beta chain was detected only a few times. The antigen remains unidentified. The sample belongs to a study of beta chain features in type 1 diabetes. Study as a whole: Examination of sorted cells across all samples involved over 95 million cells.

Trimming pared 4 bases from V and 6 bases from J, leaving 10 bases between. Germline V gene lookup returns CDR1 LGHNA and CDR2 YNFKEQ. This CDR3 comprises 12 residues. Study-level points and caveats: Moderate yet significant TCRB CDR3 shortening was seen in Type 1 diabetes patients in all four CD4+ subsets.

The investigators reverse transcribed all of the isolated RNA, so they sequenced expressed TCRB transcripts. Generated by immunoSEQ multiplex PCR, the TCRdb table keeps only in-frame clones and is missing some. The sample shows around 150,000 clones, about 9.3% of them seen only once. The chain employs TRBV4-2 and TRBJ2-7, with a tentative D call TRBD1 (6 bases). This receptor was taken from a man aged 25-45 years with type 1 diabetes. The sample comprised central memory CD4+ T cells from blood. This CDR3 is CASSRAGAEQYF. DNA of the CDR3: TGTGCCAGCAGCCGGGCAGGGGCCGAGCAGTACTTC.